This T cell receptor beta chain was recorded in a study of blood T cell repertoires in COVID-19. This CDR3 region has 17 residues. V lost 3 bases and J 0 bases, leaving 17 bases between the germline ends. From germline, CDR1 is MNHNS and CDR2 SASEGT. Libraries were prepared by immunoSEQ multiplex PCR; TCRdb keeps only in-frame clonotypes and omits some of them. The sample includes roughly 190,000 clones, about 89% of them seen just once. The source is a woman aged 18 to 35 who had recovered from COVID-19. The sample was PBMCs or T cells enriched from blood (not recorded which). This chain links TRBV6-1 with TRBJ1-2; TRBD1 is a possible D gene (6 bases). CDR3 DNA sequence: TGTGCCAGCAGTGACATACGGGGACATAATACTAACTATGGCTACACCTTC. As protein: CASSDIRGHNTNYGYTF.